Below, 7 T cell receptor beta chains from the same sample are listed, as sequenced in a study of CD8 T cells in ankylosing spondylitis. TCRdb analysed the 5' RACE reads with MiXCR anew, one entry per CDR3 protein. The table has more than 150,000 distinct CDR3 sequences, roughly 12% seen once. The sample consisted of blood, either unsorted or a sorted T cell fraction (not recorded which). The source is a male donor with ankylosing spondylitis or in good health (not recorded which).

This chain links TRBV20-1 with TRBJ2-1; 10 bases align to TRBD2. The ends lost 2 bases at V and 9 bases at J; junction bases unmatched: 10. This CDR3 contains 15 residues. Germline V gene lookup returns CDR1 DFQATT and CDR2 SNEGSKA (reference sequence). The CDR3, as DNA: TGCAGTGCTAGACCCCGTCTAGCGGGAGAGGGTGAGCAGTTCTTC. It encodes CSARPRLAGEGEQFF.

This clonotype was recorded many times. The V and J genes are TRBV29-1 and TRBJ2-5; 7 bases align to TRBD2. The germline CDR1 and CDR2 sequences are SQVTM and ANQGSEA. V trimming: 6 bases; J trimming: 7 bases; junction bases outside the gene matches: 2. CDR3 length equals 10 residues. The CDR3 sequence is CSVPGGTQYF. The CDR3 nucleotides read TGCAGCGTGCCGGGGGGGACCCAGTACTTC.

A few counts support this clonotype. V is TRBV29-1 and J is TRBJ1-1, with a tentative D call TRBD1 (5 bases). The V and J ends lost 1 base and 11 bases respectively, with 11 bases between them. CDR1 is SQVTM and CDR2 is ANQGSEA in the germline V gene. The CDR3 covers 11 residues. In DNA form, the CDR3 reads TGCAGCGTTGAAGCGGGACGGATTGCTTTCTTT. Protein sequence: CSVEAGRIAFF. Looking up the rest from reference TRBV29-1 and TRBJ1-1 gives the full variable domain: SAVISQKPSRDICQRGTSLTIQCQVDSQVTMMFWYRQQPGQSLTLIATANQGSEATYESGFVIDKFPISRPNLTFSTLTVSNMSPEDSSIYLCSVEAGRIAFFGQGTRLTVV.

Many counts were recorded for this clonotype. The chain combines TRBV3-1 with TRBJ2-1, with a weak D call TRBD2 (6 bases). The CDR3 has 16 amino acids. The germline V gene has CDR1 LGHDT and CDR2 YNNKEL (reference sequence). V lost 0 bases and J lost 4, with 13 bases in between. The CDR3 reads CASSQEKERVYNEQFF. The CDR3 bases are TGTGCCAGCAGCCAAGAAAAGGAGCGGGTATACAATGAGCAGTTCTTC.

This clonotype was counted between two and nine times. The rearrangement links TRBV30 to TRBJ2-1; 7 bases agree with TRBD1. Unmatched junction bases numbered 5, after V lost 6 bases and J lost 6 bases. CDR3 length: 12 residues. Germline-derived CDR1 and CDR2 are GTSNPN and SVGIG (reference sequence). The CDR3, as DNA: TGTGCCTGCCCCCAGGGGGTCAATGAGCAGTTCTTC. Translating it yields CACPQGVNEQFF. Variable domain in full (rest from reference TRBV30 and TRBJ2-1): SQTIHQWPATLVQPVGSPLSLECTVEGTSNPNLYWYRQAAGRGLQLLFYSVGIGQISSEVPQNLSASRPQDRQFILSSKKLLLSDSGFYLCACPQGVNEQFFGPGTRLTVL.

This rearrangement joins TRBV12-3 or TRBV12-4 to TRBJ1-1; D ambiguous. The CDR3 is 12 amino acids. V lost 3 bases, J lost 2 bases, and 4 bases lay in between. The CDR3 nucleotides are TGTGCCAGCAGTTTCTTCAACACTGAAGCTTTCTTT. Its protein is CASSFFNTEAFF.

The rearrangement joins TRBV14 to TRBJ2-2; 11 bases map to TRBD2. This CDR3 spans 21 amino acids. The V segment lost 6 bases and the J segment 0 bases; nucleotides outside the gene matches: 18. Germline V CDR1 and CDR2: SGHDN, FVKESK. CDR3 loop: CASSHYPGLAEIFANTGELFF. The CDR3 DNA sequence: TGTGCCAGCAGTCATTATCCGGGACTAGCGGAGATCTTCGCGAACACCGGGGAGCTGTTTTTT.